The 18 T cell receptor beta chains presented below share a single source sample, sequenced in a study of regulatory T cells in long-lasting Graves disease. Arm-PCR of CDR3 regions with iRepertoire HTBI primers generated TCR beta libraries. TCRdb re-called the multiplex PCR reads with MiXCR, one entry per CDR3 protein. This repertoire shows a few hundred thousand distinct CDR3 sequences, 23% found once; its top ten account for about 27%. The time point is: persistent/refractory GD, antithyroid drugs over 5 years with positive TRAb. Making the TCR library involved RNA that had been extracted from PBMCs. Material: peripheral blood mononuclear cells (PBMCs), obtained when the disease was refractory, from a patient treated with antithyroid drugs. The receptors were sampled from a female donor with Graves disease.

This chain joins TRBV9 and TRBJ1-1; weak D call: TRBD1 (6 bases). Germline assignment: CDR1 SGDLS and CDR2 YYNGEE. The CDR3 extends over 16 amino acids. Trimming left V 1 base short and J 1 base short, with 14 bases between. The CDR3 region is CASSVFPGHSNTEAFF. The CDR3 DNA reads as TGTGCCAGCAGCGTATTTCCGGGACACTCGAACACTGAAGCTTTCTTT. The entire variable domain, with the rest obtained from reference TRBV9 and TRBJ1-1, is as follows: DSGVTQTPKHLITATGQRVTLRCSPRSGDLSVYWYQQSLDQGLQFLIQYYNGEERAKGNILERFSAQQFPDLHSELNLSSLELGDSALYFCASSVFPGHSNTEAFFGQGTRLTVV.

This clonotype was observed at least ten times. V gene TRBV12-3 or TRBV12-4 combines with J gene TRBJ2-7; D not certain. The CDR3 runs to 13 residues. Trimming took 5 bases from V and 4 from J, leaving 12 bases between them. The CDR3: CASSKGRTYEQYF. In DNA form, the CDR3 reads TGTGCCAGCAGTAAAGGACGAACATACGAGCAGTACTTC.

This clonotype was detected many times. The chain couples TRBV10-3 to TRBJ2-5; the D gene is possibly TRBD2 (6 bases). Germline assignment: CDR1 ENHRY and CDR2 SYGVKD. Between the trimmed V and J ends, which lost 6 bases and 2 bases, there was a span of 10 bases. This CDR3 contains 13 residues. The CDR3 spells CAIRETSQETQYF. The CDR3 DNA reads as TGTGCCATCAGGGAGACTAGTCAAGAGACCCAGTACTTC.

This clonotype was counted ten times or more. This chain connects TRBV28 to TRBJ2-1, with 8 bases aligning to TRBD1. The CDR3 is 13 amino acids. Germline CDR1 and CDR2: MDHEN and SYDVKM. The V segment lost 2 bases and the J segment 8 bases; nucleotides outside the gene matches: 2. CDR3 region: CASSLGTGDEQFF. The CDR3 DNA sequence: TGTGCCAGCAGTTTAGGGACAGGCGATGAGCAGTTCTTC.

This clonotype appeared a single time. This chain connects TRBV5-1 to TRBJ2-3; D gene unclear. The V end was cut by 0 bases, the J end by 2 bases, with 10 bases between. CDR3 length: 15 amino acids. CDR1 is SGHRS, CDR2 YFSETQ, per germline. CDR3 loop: CASSLGGKPTDTQYF. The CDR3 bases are TGCGCCAGCAGCTTGGGTGGGAAGCCCACAGATACGCAGTATTTT.

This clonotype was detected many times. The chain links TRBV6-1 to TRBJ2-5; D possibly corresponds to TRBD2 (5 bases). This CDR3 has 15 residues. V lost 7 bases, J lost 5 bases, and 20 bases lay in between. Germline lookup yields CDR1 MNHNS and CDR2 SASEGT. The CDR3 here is CASNPDFGNLETQYF. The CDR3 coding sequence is TGTGCCAGCAACCCGGACTTCGGGAATCTCGAGACCCAGTACTTC.

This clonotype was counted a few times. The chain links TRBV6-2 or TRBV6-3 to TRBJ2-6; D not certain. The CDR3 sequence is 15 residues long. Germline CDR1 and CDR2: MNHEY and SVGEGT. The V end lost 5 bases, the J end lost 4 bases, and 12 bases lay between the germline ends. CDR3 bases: TGTGCCAGCAGTCGTCAGAAAGGGGGGGCCAACGTCCTGACTTTC. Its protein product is CASSRQKGGANVLTF.

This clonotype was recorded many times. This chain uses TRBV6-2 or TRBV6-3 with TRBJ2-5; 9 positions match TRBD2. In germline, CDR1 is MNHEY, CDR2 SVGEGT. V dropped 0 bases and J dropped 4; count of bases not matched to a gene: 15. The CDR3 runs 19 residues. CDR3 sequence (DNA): TGTGCCAGCAGTTACTCGTTTCCCTTAGCGGGAGTGAGGGGAGAGACCCAGTACTTC. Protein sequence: CASSYSFPLAGVRGETQYF.

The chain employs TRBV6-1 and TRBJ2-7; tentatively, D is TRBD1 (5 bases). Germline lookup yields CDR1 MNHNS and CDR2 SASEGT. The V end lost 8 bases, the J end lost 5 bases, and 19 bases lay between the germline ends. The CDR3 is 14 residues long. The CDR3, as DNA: TGTGCCAGCGGCATCGGGTGGGGCGCGGACGAGCAGTACTTC. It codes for CASGIGWGADEQYF.

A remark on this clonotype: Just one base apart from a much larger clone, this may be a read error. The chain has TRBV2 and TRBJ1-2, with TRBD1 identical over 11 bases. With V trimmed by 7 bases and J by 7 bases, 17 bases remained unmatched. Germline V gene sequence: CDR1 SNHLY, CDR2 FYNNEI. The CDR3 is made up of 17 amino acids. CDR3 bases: TGTGCCAGCATTATTGTACTCGTCGGGACAGGGGGTTCTGGCTACACCTTC. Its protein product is CASIIVLVGTGGSGYTF. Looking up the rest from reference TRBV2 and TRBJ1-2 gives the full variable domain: EPEVTQTPSHQVTQMGQEVILRCVPISNHLYFYWYRQILGQKVEFLVSFYNNEISEKSEIFDDQFSVERPDGSNFTLKIRSTKLEDSAMYFCASIIVLVGTGGSGYTFGSGTRLTVV.

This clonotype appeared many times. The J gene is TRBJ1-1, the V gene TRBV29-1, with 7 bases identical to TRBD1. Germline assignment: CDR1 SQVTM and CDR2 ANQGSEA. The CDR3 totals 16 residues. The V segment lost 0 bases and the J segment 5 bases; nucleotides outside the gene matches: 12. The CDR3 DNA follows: TGCAGCGTTGAAGATAACCGAGACAGGGTCGGGACTGAAGCTTTCTTT. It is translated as CSVEDNRDRVGTEAFF.

CDR3 coding DNA: TGTGCCAGCAGCCCGTCACCTGCAACTAATGAAAAACTGTTTTTT. It codes for CASSPSPATNEKLFF. The rearrangement uses TRBV13 and TRBJ1-4; D call uncertain. Germline loops: CDR1 PRHDT, CDR2 FYEKMQ (reference sequence). V was pared by 5 bases and J by 0 bases, with 10 bases between. The CDR3 is 15 amino acids.

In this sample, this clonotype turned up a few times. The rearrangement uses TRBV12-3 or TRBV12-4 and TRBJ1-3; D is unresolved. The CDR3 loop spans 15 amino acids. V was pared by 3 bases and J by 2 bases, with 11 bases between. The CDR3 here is CASSFLSGTGNTIYF. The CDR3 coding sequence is TGTGCCAGCAGTTTTCTTTCGGGGACTGGAAACACCATATATTTT.

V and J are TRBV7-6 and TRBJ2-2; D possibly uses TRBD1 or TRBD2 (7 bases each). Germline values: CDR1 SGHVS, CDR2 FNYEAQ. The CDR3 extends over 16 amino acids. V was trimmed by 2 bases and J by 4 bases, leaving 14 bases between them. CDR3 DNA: TGTGCCAGCAGCTTAAGGGGGCGGGAGAGCACCGGGGAGCTGTTTTTT. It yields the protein CASSLRGRESTGELFF. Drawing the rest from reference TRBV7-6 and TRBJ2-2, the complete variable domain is GAGVSQSPRYKVTKRGQDVALRCDPISGHVSLYWYRQALGQGPEFLTYFNYEAQQDKSGLPNDRFSAERPEGSISTLTIQRTEQRDSAMYRCASSLRGRESTGELFFGEGSRLTVL.

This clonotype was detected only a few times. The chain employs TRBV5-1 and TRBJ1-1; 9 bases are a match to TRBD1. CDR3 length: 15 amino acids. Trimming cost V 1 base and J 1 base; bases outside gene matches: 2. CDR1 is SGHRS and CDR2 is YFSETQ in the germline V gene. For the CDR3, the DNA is TGCGCCAGCAGCTTGACGGGACAGGGGAACACTGAAGCTTTCTTT. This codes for CASSLTGQGNTEAFF.

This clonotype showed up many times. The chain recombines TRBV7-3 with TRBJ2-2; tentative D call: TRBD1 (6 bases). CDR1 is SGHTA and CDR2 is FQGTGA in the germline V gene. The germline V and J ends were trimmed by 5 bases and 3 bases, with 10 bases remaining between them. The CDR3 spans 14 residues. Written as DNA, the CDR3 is TGTGCCAGCAGCAAACAGGGATACACCGGGGAGCTGTTTTTT. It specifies CASSKQGYTGELFF. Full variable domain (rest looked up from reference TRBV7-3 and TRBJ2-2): GAGVSQTPSNKVTEKGKYVELRCDPISGHTALYWYRQSLGQGPEFLIYFQGTGAADDSGLPNDRFFAVRPEGSVSTLKIQRTERGDSAVYLCASSKQGYTGELFFGEGSRLTVL.

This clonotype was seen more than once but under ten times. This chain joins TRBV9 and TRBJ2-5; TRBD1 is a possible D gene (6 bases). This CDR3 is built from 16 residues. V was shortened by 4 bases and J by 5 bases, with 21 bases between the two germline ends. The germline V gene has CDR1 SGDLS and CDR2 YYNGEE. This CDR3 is CASSPKLAGEFETQYF. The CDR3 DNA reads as TGTGCCAGCAGCCCGAAATTGGCAGGGGAATTTGAGACCCAGTACTTC.

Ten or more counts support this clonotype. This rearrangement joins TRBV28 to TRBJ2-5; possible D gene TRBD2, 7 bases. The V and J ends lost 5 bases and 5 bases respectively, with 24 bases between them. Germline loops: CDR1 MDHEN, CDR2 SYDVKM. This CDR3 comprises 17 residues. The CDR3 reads CASSQGARRGPRETQYF. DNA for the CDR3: TGTGCCAGCAGTCAAGGGGCGCGGCGGGGGCCCCGGGAGACCCAGTACTTC.